The rows below give T cell receptor beta chains drawn from one sample of a study of vaccination effects on CD4 cells after COVID-19. The antigens for these receptors are not known. Clones were sequenced by immunoSEQ multiplex PCR, and TCRdb holds only the in-frame ones, with some missing. The sample holds over 55,000 clones; about four fifths are singletons and the top ten take roughly 2.7%. This specimen was CD4+ T cells from PBMCs cultured with HCoV-229E spike peptides, taken before COVID-19 vaccination. Every receptor here comes from a human donor who received a COVID-19 vaccine. Both conserved end residues are part of each CDR3. The D gene is left open where the match is weak. Clone size, where shown, is once, few, many, or a class for clones that have expanded.

J: TRBJ1-1; V: TRBV7-3; D: NA; size: few; DNA: TGTGCCAGCAGCTTTCTACCGGGCCCAATTAACACTGAAGCTTTCTTT; CDR3: CASSFLPGPINTEAFF
J: TRBJ1-2; V: TRBV2; D: NA; size: NA; DNA: TGTGCCAGCACCATCAGTAGGGGCCATGGCTACACCTTC; CDR3: CASTISRGHGYTF
J: TRBJ1-1; V: TRBV18; D: NA; size: NA; DNA: TGTGCCAGCTCACCCTCGACAGGACAGTGGGGGGCTGAAGCTTTCTTT; CDR3: CASSPSTGQWGAEAFF
J: TRBJ2-5; V: TRBV5-6; D: NA; size: NA; DNA: TGTGCCAGCAGCTTGGTTCGGAACCAAGAGACCCAGTACTTC; CDR3: CASSLVRNQETQYF
J: TRBJ1-1; V: TRBV5-1; D: NA; size: NA; DNA: TGCGCCAGCAGCACGGACATCACGGCCACTGAAGCTTTCTTT; CDR3: CASSTDITATEAFF
J: TRBJ1-5; V: TRBV18; D: TRBD1; size: NA; DNA: TGTGCCAGCTCGCGGGACAGGGGCAATCAGCCCCAGCATTTT; CDR3: CASSRDRGNQPQHF
J: TRBJ2-3; V: TRBV7-3; D: TRBD1; size: NA; DNA: TGTGCCAGCAGCCCGGACAGGGCAGACACAGATACGCAGTATTTT; CDR3: CASSPDRADTDTQYF
J: TRBJ1-6; V: TRBV19; D: TRBD1; size: once; DNA: TGTGCCACTCGGACAGGAGGTTCACCCCTCCACTTT; CDR3: CATRTGGSPLHF
J: TRBJ2-3; V: TRBV6-5; D: NA; size: NA; DNA: TGTGCCACCTTGGCAGGCAGCAAGGCCGCAGATACGCAGTATTTT; CDR3: CATLAGSKAADTQYF
J: TRBJ2-1; V: TRBV5-5; D: NA; size: once; DNA: TGTGCCAGCAGCTTATCGCAGGGTAACAATGAGCAGTTCTTC; CDR3: CASSLSQGNNEQFF
J: TRBJ2-5; V: TRBV6-5; D: NA; size: NA; DNA: TGTGCCAGCAGTTACGACGGAGGGGCTGGGGAGACCCAGTACTTC; CDR3: CASSYDGGAGETQYF
J: TRBJ1-2; V: TRBV20-1; D: TRBD1; size: few; DNA: TGCAGTGCTAGTGACAGGGAAAACTATGGCTACACCTTC; CDR3: CSASDRENYGYTF
J: TRBJ2-2; V: TRBV6-5; D: NA; size: NA; DNA: TGTGCCAGCAGTTACACTCCGGGGGAAGGGGCCCGGGAGCTGTTTTTT; CDR3: CASSYTPGEGARELFF
J: TRBJ2-5; V: TRBV25-1; D: TRBD1; size: once; DNA: TGTGCCAGCAGTGAATTTCCCCGGACAGGGGTCGGACAGACCCAGTACTTC; CDR3: CASSEFPRTGVGQTQYF
J: TRBJ1-1; V: TRBV19; D: NA; size: NA; DNA: TGTGCCAGTTGCCCGAGGGGTCTCATGAACACTGAAGCTTTCTTT; CDR3: CASCPRGLMNTEAFF
J: TRBJ1-5; V: TRBV6-5; D: NA; size: NA; DNA: TGTGCCAGCAGTACAAGTAATCAGCCCCAGCATTTT; CDR3: CASSTSNQPQHF
J: TRBJ2-1; V: TRBV6-5; D: TRBD2; size: NA; DNA: TGTGCCAGACAGGTGGGTAGCGGGGGCTGTGAGCAGTTCTTC; CDR3: CARQVGSGGCEQFF
J: TRBJ1-5; V: TRBV7-6; D: NA; size: NA; DNA: TGTGCCAGCAGCTTTCATAGCAATCAGCCCCAGCATTTT; CDR3: CASSFHSNQPQHF
J: TRBJ2-3; V: TRBV28; D: NA; size: NA; DNA: TGTGCCAGCCCTCCCCCAGCAGCGGTCACAGATACGCAGTATTTT; CDR3: CASPPPAAVTDTQYF
J: TRBJ2-1; V: TRBV5-5; D: TRBD2; size: few; DNA: TGTGCCAGCAACCTTGGGGGGGACAATGAGCAGTTCTTC; CDR3: CASNLGGDNEQFF
J: TRBJ1-6; V: TRBV7-8; D: TRBD1; size: NA; DNA: TGTGCCAGCAGCTACAGGGGGGTTTCACCCCTCCACTTT; CDR3: CASSYRGVSPLHF
J: TRBJ2-1; V: TRBV13; D: NA; size: NA; DNA: TGTGCCAGCAGCATATTTGGGGGAGGATCCTACAATGAGCAGTTCTTC; CDR3: CASSIFGGGSYNEQFF
J: TRBJ2-4; V: TRBV7-2; D: NA; size: NA; DNA: TGTGCCAGCAGCTTAGAATCCAGCCCCGGAGGGTACATTCAGTACTTC; CDR3: CASSLESSPGGYIQYF
J: TRBJ1-5; V: TRBV7-2; D: NA; size: NA; DNA: TGTGCCAGCAGCTTAGCCGGGACCGGGGTCAGGCAGCCCCAGCATTTT; CDR3: CASSLAGTGVRQPQHF
J: TRBJ2-3; V: TRBV7-2; D: TRBD2; size: NA; DNA: TGTGCCAGCAGCCCACTGCGGGGGGGGACAGATACGCAGTATTTT; CDR3: CASSPLRGGTDTQYF
J: TRBJ2-2; V: TRBV12-5; D: NA; size: NA; DNA: TGTGCTAGTGGTTTGGGCCACGGGAACACCGGGGAGCTGTTTTTT; CDR3: CASGLGHGNTGELFF
J: TRBJ1-5; V: TRBV6-5; D: TRBD1; size: NA; DNA: TGTGCCAGCCGAACCGCGGACAGGGGGAATCAGCCCCAGCATTTT; CDR3: CASRTADRGNQPQHF
J: TRBJ1-5; V: TRBV19; D: TRBD1; size: once; DNA: TGTGCCAGTAACCCGGGACAGGGGGGCAATCAGCCCCAGCATTTT; CDR3: CASNPGQGGNQPQHF
J: TRBJ1-2; V: TRBV18; D: TRBD1; size: NA; DNA: TGTGCCAGCTCAAATTCACAGGGGGCGAACTATGGCTACACCTTC; CDR3: CASSNSQGANYGYTF
J: TRBJ2-1; V: TRBV9; D: NA; size: NA; DNA: TGTGCCAGCAGCGAAAAGGGTACCTACAATGAGCAGTTCTTC; CDR3: CASSEKGTYNEQFF
J: TRBJ1-2; V: TRBV7-2; D: NA; size: few; DNA: TGTGCCAGCAGCTTAGAAGTGGGGACCTATGGCTACACCTTC; CDR3: CASSLEVGTYGYTF
J: TRBJ2-1; V: TRBV25-1; D: NA; size: NA; DNA: TGTGCCAGCGTCTCGGGCAATTCAAACAATGAGCAGTTCTTC; CDR3: CASVSGNSNNEQFF
J: TRBJ1-1; V: TRBV11-2; D: NA; size: NA; DNA: TGTGCCAGCAGCTTAGATGTGAACACTGAAGCTTTCTTT; CDR3: CASSLDVNTEAFF
J: TRBJ2-2; V: TRBV29-1; D: NA; size: once; DNA: TGCAGCGTTGGGGACACCGGGGAGCTGTTTTTT; CDR3: CSVGDTGELFF
J: TRBJ2-5; V: TRBV4-2; D: NA; size: NA; DNA: TGTGCCAGCAGCCAATCTGGGGGTGAGACCCAGTACTTC; CDR3: CASSQSGGETQYF
J: TRBJ2-4; V: TRBV28; D: TRBD2; size: NA; DNA: TGTGCCAGCAGCAACCGACTAGCGGGGAGGTGGGGCATTCAGTACTTC; CDR3: CASSNRLAGRWGIQYF
J: TRBJ2-3; V: TRBV24-1; D: NA; size: once; DNA: TGTGCCACCAGTGATTCCCGGAGCACAGATACGCAGTATTTT; CDR3: CATSDSRSTDTQYF
J: TRBJ2-6; V: TRBV24-1; D: NA; size: few; DNA: TGTGCCACCAGTGACCCGAGGCTGGGGACCGTCGGACCTGGGGCCAACGTCCTGACTTTC; CDR3: CATSDPRLGTVGPGANVLTF
J: TRBJ1-1; V: TRBV7-3; D: NA; size: once; DNA: TGTGCCAGCGCGGCAAGCAAGAACACTGAAGCTTTCTTT; CDR3: CASAASKNTEAFF
J: TRBJ2-2; V: TRBV4-1; D: NA; size: NA; DNA: TGCGCCAGCAGCCAAGAGGGACGTACCCACACCGGGGAGCTGTTTTTT; CDR3: CASSQEGRTHTGELFF
J: TRBJ2-1; V: TRBV18; D: NA; size: NA; DNA: TGTGCCAGCTCACCGGGGCTTAGGGGCAGCTCCTACAATGAGCAGTTCTTC; CDR3: CASSPGLRGSSYNEQFF
J: TRBJ2-1; V: TRBV7-2; D: NA; size: NA; DNA: TGTGCCAGCAGACAGGGCTCCTACAATGAGCAGTTCTTC; CDR3: CASRQGSYNEQFF